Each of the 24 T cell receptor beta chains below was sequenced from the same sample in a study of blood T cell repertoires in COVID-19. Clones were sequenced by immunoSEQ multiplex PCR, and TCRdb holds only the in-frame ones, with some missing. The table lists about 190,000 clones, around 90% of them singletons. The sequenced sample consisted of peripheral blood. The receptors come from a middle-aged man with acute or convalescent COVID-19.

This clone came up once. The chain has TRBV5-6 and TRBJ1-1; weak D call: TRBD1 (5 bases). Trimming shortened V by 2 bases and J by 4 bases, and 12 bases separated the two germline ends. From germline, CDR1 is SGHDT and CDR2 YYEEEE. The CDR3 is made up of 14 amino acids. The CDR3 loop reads CASSFPGGTTEAFF. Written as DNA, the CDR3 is TGTGCCAGCAGCTTCCCCGGGGGGACCACTGAAGCTTTCTTT. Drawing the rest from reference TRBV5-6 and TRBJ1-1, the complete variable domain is DAGVTQSPTHLIKTRGQQVTLRCSPKSGHDTVSWYQQALGQGPQFIFQYYEEEERQRGNFPDRFSGHQFPNYSSELNVNALLLGDSALYLCASSFPGGTTEAFFGQGTRLTVV.

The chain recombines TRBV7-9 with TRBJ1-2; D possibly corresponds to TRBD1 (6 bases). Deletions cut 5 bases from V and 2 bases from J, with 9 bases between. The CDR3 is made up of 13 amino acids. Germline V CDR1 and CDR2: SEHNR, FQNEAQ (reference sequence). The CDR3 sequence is CASSPQGNYGYTF. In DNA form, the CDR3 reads TGTGCCAGCAGCCCCCAGGGGAACTATGGCTACACCTTC.

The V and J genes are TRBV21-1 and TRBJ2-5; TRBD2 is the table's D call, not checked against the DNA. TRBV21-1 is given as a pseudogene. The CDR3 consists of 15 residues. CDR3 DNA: TGTGCCAGCAGCAAAGGTCGAGCGGGGCAAGAGACCCAGTACTTC. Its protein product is CASSKGRAGQETQYF.

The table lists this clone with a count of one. The CDR3 DNA is TGTGCCAGCAGTTACTCGACGTTCGGACAGGTGGATGGCTACACCTTC. This encodes CASSYSTFGQVDGYTF. The chain couples TRBV6-5 to TRBJ1-2; 7 nucleotides match TRBD1. Germline CDR1 reads MNHEY; CDR2 reads SVGAGI. This CDR3 region has 16 residues. The V segment lost 0 bases and the J segment 6 bases; nucleotides outside the gene matches: 10.

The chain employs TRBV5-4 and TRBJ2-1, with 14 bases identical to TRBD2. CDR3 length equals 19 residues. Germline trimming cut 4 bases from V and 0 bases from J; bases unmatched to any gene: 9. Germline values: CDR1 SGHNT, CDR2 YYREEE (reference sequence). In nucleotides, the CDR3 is TGTGCCAGCAGCCATGGGACTAGCGGGGGCCTGAGCTCCTACAATGAGCAGTTCTTC. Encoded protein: CASSHGTSGGLSSYNEQFF. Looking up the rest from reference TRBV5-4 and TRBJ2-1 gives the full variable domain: ETGVTQSPTHLIKTRGQQVTLRCSSQSGHNTVSWYQQALGQGPQFIFQYYREEENGRGNFPPRFSGLQFPNYSSELNVNALELDDSALYLCASSHGTSGGLSSYNEQFFGPGTRLTVL.

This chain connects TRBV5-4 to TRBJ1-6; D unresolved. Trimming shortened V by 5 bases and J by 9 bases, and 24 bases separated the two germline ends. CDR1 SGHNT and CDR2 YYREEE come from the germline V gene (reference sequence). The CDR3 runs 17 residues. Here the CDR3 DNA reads TGTGCCAGCAGTCCTGGTAGCGCCGGAGGAAAAGGTTCACCCCTCCACTTT. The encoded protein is CASSPGSAGGKGSPLHF.

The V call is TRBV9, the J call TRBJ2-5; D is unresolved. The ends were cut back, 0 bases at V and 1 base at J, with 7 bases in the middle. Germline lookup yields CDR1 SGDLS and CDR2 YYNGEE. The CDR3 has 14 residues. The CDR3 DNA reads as TGTGCCAGCAGCGTAGAGCCAATCCAAGAGACCCAGTACTTC. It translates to CASSVEPIQETQYF.

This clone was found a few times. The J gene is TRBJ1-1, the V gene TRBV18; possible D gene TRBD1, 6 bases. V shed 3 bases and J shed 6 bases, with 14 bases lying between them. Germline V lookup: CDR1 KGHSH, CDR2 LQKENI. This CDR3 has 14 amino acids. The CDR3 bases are TGTGCCAGCTCACCCTCACAGGGAAGTTCTGAAGCTTTCTTT. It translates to CASSPSQGSSEAFF.

The CDR3 loop is CASSPGVSYNEQFF. For the CDR3, the DNA is TGTGCCAGCAGTCCAGGGGTCTCCTACAATGAGCAGTTCTTC. The chain carries TRBV27 and TRBJ2-1; a possible D gene is TRBD1 (6 bases). From germline, CDR1 is MNHEY and CDR2 SMNVEV (reference sequence). The V gene lost 5 bases and the J gene lost 0 bases, with 8 bases spanning the gap. The CDR3 sequence is 14 residues long.

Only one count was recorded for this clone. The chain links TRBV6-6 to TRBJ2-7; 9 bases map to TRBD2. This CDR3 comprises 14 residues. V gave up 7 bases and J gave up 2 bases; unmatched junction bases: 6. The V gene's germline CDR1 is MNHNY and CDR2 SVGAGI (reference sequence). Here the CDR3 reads CASTQTSGAYEQYF. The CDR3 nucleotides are TGTGCCAGCACCCAGACTAGCGGCGCCTACGAGCAGTACTTC.

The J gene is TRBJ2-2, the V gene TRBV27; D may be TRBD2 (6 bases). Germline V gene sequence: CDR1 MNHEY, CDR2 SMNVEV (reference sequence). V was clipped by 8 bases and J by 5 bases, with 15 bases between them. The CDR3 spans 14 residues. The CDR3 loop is CASRMGGWTGELFF. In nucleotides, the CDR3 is TGTGCCAGCCGAATGGGGGGTTGGACCGGGGAGCTGTTTTTT.

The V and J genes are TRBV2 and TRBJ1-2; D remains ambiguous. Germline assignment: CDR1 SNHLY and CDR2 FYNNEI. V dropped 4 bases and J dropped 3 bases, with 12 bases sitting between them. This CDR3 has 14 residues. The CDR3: CASSVNRGDYGYTF. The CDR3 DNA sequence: TGTGCCAGCAGTGTGAATCGGGGAGACTATGGCTACACCTTC.

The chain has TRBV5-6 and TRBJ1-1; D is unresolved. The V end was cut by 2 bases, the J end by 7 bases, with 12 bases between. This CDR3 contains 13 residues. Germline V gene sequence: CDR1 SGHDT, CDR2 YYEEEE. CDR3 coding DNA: TGTGCCAGCAGCTTTCTCTCCGGGAGTGAAGCTTTCTTT. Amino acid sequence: CASSFLSGSEAFF.

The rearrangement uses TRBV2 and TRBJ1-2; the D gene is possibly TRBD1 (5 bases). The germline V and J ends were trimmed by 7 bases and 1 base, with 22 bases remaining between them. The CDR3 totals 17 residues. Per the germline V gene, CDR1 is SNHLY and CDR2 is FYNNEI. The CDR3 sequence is CASILPQGGTVNYGYTF. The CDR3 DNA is TGTGCCAGCATCCTCCCTCAGGGAGGTACTGTTAACTATGGCTACACCTTC.

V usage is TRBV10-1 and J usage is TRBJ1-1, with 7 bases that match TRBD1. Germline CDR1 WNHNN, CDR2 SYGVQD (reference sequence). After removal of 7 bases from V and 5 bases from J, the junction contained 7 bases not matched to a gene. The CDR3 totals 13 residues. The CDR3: CASTTTGRTEAFF. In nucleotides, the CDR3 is TGCGCCAGCACCACGACAGGGCGAACTGAAGCTTTCTTT.

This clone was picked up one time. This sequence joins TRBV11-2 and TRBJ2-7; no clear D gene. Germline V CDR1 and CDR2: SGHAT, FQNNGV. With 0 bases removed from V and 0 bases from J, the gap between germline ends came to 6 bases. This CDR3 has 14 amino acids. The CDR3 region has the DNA TGTGCCAGCAGCTTAGATACAAGCTCCTACGAGCAGTACTTC. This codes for CASSLDTSSYEQYF. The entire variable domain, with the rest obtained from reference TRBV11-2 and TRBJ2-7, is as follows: EAGVAQSPRYKIIEKRQSVAFWCNPISGHATLYWYQQILGQGPKLLIQFQNNGVVDDSQLPKDRFSAERLKGVDSTLKIQPAKLEDSAVYLCASSLDTSSYEQYFGPGTRLTVT.

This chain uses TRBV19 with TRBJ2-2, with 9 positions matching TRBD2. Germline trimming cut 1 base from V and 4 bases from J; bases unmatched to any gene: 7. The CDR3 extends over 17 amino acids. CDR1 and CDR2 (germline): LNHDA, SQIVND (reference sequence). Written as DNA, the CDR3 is TGTGCCAGTAGTATAGGGGGATTAGCGGGGGTCACCGGGGAGCTGTTTTTT. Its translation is CASSIGGLAGVTGELFF.

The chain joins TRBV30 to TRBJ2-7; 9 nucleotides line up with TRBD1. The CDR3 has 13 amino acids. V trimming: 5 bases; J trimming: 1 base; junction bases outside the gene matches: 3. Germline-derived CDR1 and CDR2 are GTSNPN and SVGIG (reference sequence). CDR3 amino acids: CAWSQGASYEQYF. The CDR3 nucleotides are TGTGCCTGGTCACAGGGGGCATCCTACGAGCAGTACTTC.

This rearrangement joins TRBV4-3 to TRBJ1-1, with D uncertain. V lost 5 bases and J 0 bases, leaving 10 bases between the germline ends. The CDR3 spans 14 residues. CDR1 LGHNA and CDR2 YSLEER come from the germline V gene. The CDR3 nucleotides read TGCGCCAGCAGCTACGACGGGATGAACACTGAAGCTTTCTTT. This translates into CASSYDGMNTEAFF.

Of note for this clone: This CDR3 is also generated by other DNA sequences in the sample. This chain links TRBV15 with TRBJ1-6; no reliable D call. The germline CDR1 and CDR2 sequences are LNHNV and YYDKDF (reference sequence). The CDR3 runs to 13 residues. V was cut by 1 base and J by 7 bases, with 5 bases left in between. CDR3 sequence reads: CATSRGRNSPLHF. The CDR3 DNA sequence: TGTGCCACCAGCAGAGGGAGGAATTCACCCCTCCACTTT.

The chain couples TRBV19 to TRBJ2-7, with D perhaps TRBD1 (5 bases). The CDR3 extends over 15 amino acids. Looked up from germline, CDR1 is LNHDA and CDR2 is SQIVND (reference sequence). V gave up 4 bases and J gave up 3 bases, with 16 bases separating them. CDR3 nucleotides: TGTGCCAGTAGTAGCCGGACCGCCAGGGTCTACGAGCAGTACTTC. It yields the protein CASSSRTARVYEQYF.

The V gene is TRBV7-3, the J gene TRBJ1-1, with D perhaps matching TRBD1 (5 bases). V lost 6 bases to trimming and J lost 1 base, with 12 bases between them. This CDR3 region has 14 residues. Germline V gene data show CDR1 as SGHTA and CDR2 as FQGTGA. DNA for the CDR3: TGTGCCAGCAGGTACAGGCTGTCGAACACTGAAGCTTTCTTT. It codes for CASRYRLSNTEAFF.

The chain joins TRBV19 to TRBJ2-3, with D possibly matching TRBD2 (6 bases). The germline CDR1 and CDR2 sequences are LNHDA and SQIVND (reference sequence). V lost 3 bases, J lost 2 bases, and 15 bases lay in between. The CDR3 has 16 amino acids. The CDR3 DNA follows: TGTGCCAGTAGTATGATCGCTAGCGACATCACAGATACGCAGTATTTT. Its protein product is CASSMIASDITDTQYF. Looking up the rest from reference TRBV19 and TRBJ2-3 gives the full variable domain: DGGITQSPKYLFRKEGQNVTLSCEQNLNHDAMYWYRQDPGQGLRLIYYSQIVNDFQKGDIAEGYSVSREKKESFPLTVTSAQKNPTAFYLCASSMIASDITDTQYFGPGTRLTVL.

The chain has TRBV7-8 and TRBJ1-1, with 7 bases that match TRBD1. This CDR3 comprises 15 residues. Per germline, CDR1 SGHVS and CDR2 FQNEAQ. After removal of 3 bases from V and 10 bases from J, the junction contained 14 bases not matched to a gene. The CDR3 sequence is CASSFYRGSGGGAFF. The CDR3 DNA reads TGTGCCAGCAGCTTTTACAGGGGCTCGGGAGGGGGAGCTTTCTTT.